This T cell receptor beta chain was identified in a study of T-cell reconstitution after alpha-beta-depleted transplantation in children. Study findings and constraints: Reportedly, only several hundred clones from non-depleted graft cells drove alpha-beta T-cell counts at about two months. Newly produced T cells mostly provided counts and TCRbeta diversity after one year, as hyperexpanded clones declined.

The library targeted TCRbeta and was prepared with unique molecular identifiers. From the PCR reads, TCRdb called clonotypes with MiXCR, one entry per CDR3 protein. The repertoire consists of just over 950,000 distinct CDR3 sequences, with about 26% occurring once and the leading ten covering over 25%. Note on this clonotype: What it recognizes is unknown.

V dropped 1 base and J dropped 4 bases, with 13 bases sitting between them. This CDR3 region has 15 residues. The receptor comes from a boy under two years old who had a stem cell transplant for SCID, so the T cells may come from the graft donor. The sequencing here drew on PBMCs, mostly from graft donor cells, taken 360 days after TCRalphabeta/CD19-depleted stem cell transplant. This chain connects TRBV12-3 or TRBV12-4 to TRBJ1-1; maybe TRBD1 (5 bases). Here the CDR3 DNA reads TGTGCCAGCAGTTTAGTGAAGCCAGGGAGCACTGAAGCTTTCTTT. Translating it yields CASSLVKPGSTEAFF.